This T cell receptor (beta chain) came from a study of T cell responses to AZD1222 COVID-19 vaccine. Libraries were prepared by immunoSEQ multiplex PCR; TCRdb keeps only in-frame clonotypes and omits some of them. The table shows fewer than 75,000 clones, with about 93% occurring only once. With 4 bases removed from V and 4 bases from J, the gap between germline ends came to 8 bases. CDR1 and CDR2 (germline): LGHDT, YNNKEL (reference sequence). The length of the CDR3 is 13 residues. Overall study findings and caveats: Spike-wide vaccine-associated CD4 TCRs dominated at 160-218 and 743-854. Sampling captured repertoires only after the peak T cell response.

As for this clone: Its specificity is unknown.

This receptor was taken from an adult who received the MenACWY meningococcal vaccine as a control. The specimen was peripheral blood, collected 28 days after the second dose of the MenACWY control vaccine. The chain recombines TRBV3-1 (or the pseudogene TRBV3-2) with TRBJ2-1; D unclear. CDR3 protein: CASSPQEYNEQFF. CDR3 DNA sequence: TGTGCCAGCAGCCCCCAGGAATACAATGAGCAGTTCTTC.